The entry that follows covers one T cell receptor beta chain sequence. Its antigen remains unidentified. TCRdb analysed the 5' RACE reads with MiXCR anew, one entry per CDR3 protein. The data show 150,000 to 200,000 distinct CDR3 sequences, with approximately 11% seen just once and about 40% held by the top ten. The data originate from a study of T cells after yellow fever vaccination. General study findings and limits: Sorted repertoires could include abundant contaminating clonotypes from bulk cells. Some clonotypes were seen in both the CD4 and the CD8 compartments. These made up a small share and likely arose from convergent recombination.

The sequence was collected from a man aged 18-30 years who received the YFV17D yellow fever vaccine. Here the sequenced sample was CD8+ T cells sorted from PBMCs, taken 15 days after the yellow fever booster vaccination.

For the CDR3, the DNA is TGTGCCACCTCCCCCCACAGGGGGCCCGGCCGGGAACTGTTTTTT. This encodes CATSPHRGPGRELFF. This chain links TRBV6-5 with TRBJ1-4, with 9 bases that match TRBD1. Germline V CDR1 and CDR2: MNHEY, SVGAGI. This CDR3 contains 15 residues. V dropped 10 bases and J dropped 12; count of bases not matched to a gene: 18.